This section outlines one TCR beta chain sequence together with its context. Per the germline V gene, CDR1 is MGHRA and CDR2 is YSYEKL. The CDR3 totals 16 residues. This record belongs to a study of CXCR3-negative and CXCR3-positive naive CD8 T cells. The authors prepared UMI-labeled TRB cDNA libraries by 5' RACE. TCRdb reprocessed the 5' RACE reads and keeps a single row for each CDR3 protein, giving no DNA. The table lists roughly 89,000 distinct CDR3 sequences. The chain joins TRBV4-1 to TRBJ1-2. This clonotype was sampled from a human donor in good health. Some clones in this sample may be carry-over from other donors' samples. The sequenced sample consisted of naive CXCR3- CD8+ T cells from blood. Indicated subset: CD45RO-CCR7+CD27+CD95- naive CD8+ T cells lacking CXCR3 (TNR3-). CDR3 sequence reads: CASSQDYRGVEGGYTF.